This TCR beta chain was sequenced during a study of T cell changes during pregnancy in multiple sclerosis. This clone was observed a few times. The CDR3 consists of 13 residues. Trimming shortened V by 4 bases and J by 1 base, and 7 bases separated the two germline ends. The germline V gene encodes CDR1 ENHRY and CDR2 SYGVKD. Only in-frame clones appear in the TCRdb table, and some are missing; sequencing was by immunoSEQ multiplex PCR. The sample has around 47,000 clones, roughly 96% seen once. Specimen: peripheral blood, collected in the second trimester of pregnancy. This sequence originates from a female donor with multiple sclerosis, enrolled in a pregnancy study. The rearrangement links TRBV10-3 to TRBJ1-1; TRBD1 is a possible D gene (6 bases). CDR3 sequence (DNA): TGTGCCATCAGTGGGGGGCAGAACACTGAAGCTTTCTTT. Its protein product is CAISGGQNTEAFF.